This record looks at one T cell receptor beta chain sequence and its context. The data belong to a study of blood T cell repertoires in COVID-19. TCRdb's copy holds only in-frame clones and misses some; the assay was immunoSEQ multiplex PCR. The sample lists about 160,000 clones; approximately 95% were seen once. Germline V CDR1 and CDR2: KGHSH, LQKENI. The CDR3 sequence is 13 residues long. The V end lost 2 bases, the J end lost 3 bases, and 5 bases lay between the germline ends. The J gene is TRBJ2-1, the V gene TRBV18; D possibly corresponds to TRBD1 (5 bases). Sequenced sample: peripheral blood. The receptor's source is a woman in her sixties with COVID-19, enrolled during active disease. The DNA of the CDR3 is TGTGCCAGCTCACCAGACAGCTACAATGAGCAGTTCTTC. Translated, it gives CASSPDSYNEQFF.